The sequence of this TCR beta chain was determined in a study of blood T cell repertoires in COVID-19. This CDR3 is 14 amino acids long. Germline CDR1 reads MGHRA; CDR2 reads YSYEKL. The V and J ends lost 1 base and 9 bases respectively, with 12 bases between them. This table comes from immunoSEQ multiplex PCR, and its TCRdb copy is limited to in-frame clones, with some not included. In the table there are about 230,000 clones, roughly 76% of which are singletons. The sample was peripheral blood. V and J are TRBV4-1 and TRBJ2-2; no clear D gene. The source of this sequence is a woman older than 75 with COVID-19, enrolled during active disease. The CDR3 loop reads CASSQGDLSRELFF. The CDR3 nucleotides are TGCGCCAGCAGCCAAGGTGACTTGTCTAGGGAGCTGTTTTTT.